This passage covers 11 T cell receptor beta chains from one sample sequenced in a study of patients and donors after allogeneic stem cell transplantation. Via MiXCR, TCRdb re-called the RT-PCR reads, giving one row per CDR3 protein. The sample carries about 960,000 distinct CDR3 sequences, over 15% recorded once. Sequenced input: blood, either unsorted or a sorted T cell fraction (not recorded which). The receptors were sampled from a human donor who was either an allogeneic HSCT recipient or a stem cell or donor lymphocyte infusion donor (not recorded which). It is not recorded whose cells these are; they may come from a transplant donor.

The chain uses TRBV10-3 and TRBJ2-7; tentatively, D is TRBD2 (6 bases). Germline CDR1 ENHRY, CDR2 SYGVKD. The CDR3 length is 13 residues. The V end lost 10 bases, the J end lost 0 bases, and 13 bases lay between the germline ends. For the CDR3, the DNA is TGTGCCACCAGCGCGGGGCCCTCCTACGAGCAGTACTTC. It yields the protein CATSAGPSYEQYF.

V usage is TRBV5-1 and J usage is TRBJ2-5; a possible D gene is TRBD2 (6 bases). With 4 bases removed from V and 5 bases from J, the gap between germline ends came to 18 bases. This CDR3 has 15 residues. Germline CDR1 and CDR2: SGHRS and YFSETQ. Written as DNA, the CDR3 is TGCGCCAGCAGCCCCGGGACTTCCTTCGGGGAGACCCAGTACTTC. This translates into CASSPGTSFGETQYF.

The sample holds a few counts of this clonotype. The V gene is TRBV6-2 or TRBV6-3, the J gene TRBJ2-2; no clear D gene. The germline gives CDR1 MNHEY, CDR2 SVGEGT. This CDR3 contains 13 residues. The V end was cut by 5 bases, the J end by 4 bases, with 8 bases between. The chain's CDR3 is CASSLRSTGELFF. CDR3 coding DNA: TGTGCCAGCAGTCTAAGGAGCACCGGGGAGCTGTTTTTT.

This clonotype was seen more than once but under ten times. V gene TRBV15 combines with J gene TRBJ2-1, with 9 bases aligning to TRBD2. CDR3 length: 16 amino acids. The germline CDR1 and CDR2 sequences are LNHNV and YYDKDF (reference sequence). With 5 bases clipped from V and 0 bases from J, the junction kept 5 bases outside the gene matches. In nucleotides, the CDR3 is TGTGCCACCAGCGGGGTAGCGGGGGCCTCCTACAATGAGCAGTTCTTC. Amino acids: CATSGVAGASYNEQFF.

The chain joins TRBV5-1 to TRBJ2-7; D is unclear. With 0 bases removed from V and 3 bases from J, the gap between germline ends came to 7 bases. The germline CDR1 and CDR2 sequences are SGHRS and YFSETQ. The CDR3 extends over 13 amino acids. In DNA, the CDR3 is TGCGCCAGCAGCTTGGCCGAATTCTACGAGCAGTACTTC. Amino acids: CASSLAEFYEQYF.

This clonotype occurred a few times. The chain joins TRBV5-1 to TRBJ1-1, with D tentatively TRBD1 (5 bases). The V end lost 1 base, the J end lost 6 bases, and 16 bases lay between the germline ends. The V gene's germline CDR1 is SGHRS and CDR2 YFSETQ. The length of the CDR3 is 15 residues. The CDR3: CASSLSPGRGAEAFF. The CDR3 DNA follows: TGCGCCAGCAGCTTGAGCCCCGGAAGGGGAGCTGAAGCTTTCTTT. Combining the CDR3 with reference TRBV5-1 and TRBJ1-1 gives the whole variable domain KAGVTQTPRYLIKTRGQQVTLSCSPISGHRSVSWYQQTPGQGLQFLFEYFSETQRNKGNFPGRFSGRQFSNSRSEMNVSTLELGDSALYLCASSLSPGRGAEAFFGQGTRLTVV.

The sample holds a few counts of this clonotype. The rearrangement uses TRBV3-1 and TRBJ2-4, with TRBD1 matching 7 bases. The trim removed 3 bases at V and 3 bases at J, leaving 2 bases unmatched. The CDR3 runs 14 residues. The V gene's germline CDR1 is LGHDT and CDR2 YNNKEL (reference sequence). The CDR3 region has the DNA TGTGCCAGCAGCCAGAGGGACAGCAAAAACATTCAGTACTTC. As protein: CASSQRDSKNIQYF.

In this sample, this clonotype turned up many times. The rearrangement uses TRBV6-5 and TRBJ2-7; D is perhaps TRBD1 (7 bases). Germline V gene sequence: CDR1 MNHEY, CDR2 SVGAGI. This CDR3 is 15 amino acids long. V was pared by 2 bases and J by 0 bases, with 11 bases between. The CDR3 DNA follows: TGTGCCAGCAGTTACAGGCAGGGGGGCTCCTACGAGCAGTACTTC. This codes for CASSYRQGGSYEQYF.

This clonotype was observed a few times. The chain recombines TRBV15 with TRBJ2-3; tentative D call: TRBD1 (6 bases). Trimming stripped 2 bases from V and 4 bases from J, with 10 bases between. This CDR3 is built from 14 residues. CDR1 is LNHNV and CDR2 is YYDKDF in the germline V gene (reference sequence). The CDR3 here is CATSRYRDADTQYF. The CDR3 coding sequence is TGTGCCACCAGCAGATACAGGGATGCAGATACGCAGTATTTT. The whole variable domain, remainder taken from reference TRBV15 and TRBJ2-3, is DAMVIQNPRYQVTQFGKPVTLSCSQTLNHNVMYWYQQKSSQAPKLLFHYYDKDFNNEADTPDNFQSRRPNTSFCFLDIRSPGLGDTAMYLCATSRYRDADTQYFGPGTRLTVL.

The chain joins TRBV6-4 to TRBJ2-5; D gene uncertain. The CDR3 covers 15 residues. V gave up 3 bases and J gave up 5 bases, with 16 bases separating them. Germline V CDR1 and CDR2: MRHNA, SNTAGT. The CDR3 sequence: CASSETGVPGETQYF. CDR3 nucleotide sequence: TGTGCCAGCAGTGAAACCGGAGTACCCGGGGAGACCCAGTACTTC.

This clonotype has more than one count but fewer than ten. The chain carries TRBV12-5 and TRBJ2-1; tentative D call: TRBD1 (5 bases). The CDR3 is 14 residues long. In germline, CDR1 is LGHNT, CDR2 FRNRAP. V was clipped by 5 bases and J by 2 bases, with 10 bases between them. CDR3 in DNA: TGTGCTAGTGGTAGCCAGGGCACCTACAATGAGCAGTTCTTC. Translated: CASGSQGTYNEQFF.